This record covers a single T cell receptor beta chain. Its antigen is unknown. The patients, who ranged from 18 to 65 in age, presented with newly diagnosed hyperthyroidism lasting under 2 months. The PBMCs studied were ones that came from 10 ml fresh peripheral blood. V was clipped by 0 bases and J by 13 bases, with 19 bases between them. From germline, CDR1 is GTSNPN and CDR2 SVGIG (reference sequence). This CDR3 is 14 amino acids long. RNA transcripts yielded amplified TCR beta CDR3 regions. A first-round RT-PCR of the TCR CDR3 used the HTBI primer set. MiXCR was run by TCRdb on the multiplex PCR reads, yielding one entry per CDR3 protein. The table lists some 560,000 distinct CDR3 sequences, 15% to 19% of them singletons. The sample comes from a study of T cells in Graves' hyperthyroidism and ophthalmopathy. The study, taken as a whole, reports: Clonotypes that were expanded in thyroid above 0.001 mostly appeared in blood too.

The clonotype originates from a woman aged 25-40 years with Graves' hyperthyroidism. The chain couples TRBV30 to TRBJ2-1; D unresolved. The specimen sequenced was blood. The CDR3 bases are TGTGCCTGGAGTGTTACGGGTTCGATCTCCCTACAGTTCTTC. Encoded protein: CAWSVTGSISLQFF.